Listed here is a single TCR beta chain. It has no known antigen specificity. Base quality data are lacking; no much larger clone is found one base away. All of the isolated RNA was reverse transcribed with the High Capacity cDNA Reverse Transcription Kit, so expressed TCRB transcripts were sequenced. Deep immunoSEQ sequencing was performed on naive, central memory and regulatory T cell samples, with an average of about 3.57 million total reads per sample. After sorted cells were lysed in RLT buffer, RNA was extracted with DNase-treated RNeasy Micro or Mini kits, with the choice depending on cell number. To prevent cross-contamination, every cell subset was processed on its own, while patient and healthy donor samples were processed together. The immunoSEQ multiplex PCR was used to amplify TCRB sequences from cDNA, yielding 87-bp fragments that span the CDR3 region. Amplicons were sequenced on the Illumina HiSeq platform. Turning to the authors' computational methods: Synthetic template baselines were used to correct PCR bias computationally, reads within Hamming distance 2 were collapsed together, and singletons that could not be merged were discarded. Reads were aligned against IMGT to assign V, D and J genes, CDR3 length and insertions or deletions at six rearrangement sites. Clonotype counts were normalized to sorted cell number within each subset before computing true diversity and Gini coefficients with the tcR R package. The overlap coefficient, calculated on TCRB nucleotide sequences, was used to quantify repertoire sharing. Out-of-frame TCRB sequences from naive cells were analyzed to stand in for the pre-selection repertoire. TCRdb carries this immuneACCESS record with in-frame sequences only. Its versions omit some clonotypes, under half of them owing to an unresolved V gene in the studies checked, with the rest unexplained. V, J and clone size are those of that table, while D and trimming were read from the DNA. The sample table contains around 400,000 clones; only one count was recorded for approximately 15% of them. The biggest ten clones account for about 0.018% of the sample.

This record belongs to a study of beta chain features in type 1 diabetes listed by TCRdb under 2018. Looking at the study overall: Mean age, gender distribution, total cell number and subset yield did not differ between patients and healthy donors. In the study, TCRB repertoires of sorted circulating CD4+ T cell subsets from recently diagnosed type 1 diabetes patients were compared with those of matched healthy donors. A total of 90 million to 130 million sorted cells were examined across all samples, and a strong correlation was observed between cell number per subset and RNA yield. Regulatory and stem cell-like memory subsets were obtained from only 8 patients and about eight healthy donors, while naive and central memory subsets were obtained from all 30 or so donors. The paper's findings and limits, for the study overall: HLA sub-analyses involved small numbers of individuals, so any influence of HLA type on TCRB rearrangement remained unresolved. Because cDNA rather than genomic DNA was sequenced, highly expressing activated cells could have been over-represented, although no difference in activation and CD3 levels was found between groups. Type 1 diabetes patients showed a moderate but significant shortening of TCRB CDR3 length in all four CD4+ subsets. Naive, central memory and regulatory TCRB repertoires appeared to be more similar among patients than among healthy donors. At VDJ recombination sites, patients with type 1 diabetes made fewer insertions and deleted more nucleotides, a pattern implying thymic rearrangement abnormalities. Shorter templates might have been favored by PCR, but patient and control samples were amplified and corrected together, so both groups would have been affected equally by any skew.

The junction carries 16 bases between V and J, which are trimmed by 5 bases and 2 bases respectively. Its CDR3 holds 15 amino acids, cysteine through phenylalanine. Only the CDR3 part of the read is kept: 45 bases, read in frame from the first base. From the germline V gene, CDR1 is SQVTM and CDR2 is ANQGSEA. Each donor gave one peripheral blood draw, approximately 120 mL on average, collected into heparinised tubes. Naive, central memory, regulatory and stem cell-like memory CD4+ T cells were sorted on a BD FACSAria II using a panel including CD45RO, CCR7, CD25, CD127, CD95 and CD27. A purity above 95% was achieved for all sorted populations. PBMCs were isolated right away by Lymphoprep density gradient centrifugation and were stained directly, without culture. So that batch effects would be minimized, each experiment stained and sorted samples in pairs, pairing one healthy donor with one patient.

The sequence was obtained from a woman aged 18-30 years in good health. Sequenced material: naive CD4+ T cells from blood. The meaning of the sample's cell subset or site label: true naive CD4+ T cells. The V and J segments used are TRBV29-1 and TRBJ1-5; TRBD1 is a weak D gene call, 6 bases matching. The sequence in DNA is TGCAGCGTTTTGGACAGCTTCTCAGGCAATCAGCCCCAGCATTTT. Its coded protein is CSVLDSFSGNQPQHF.